These T cell receptor beta chains were read from a single sample in a study of T cell repertoires in cytomegalovirus infection. These receptors are not linked to any known antigen. Each CDR3 protein is one row after TCRdb ran MiXCR on the reads. The sample yields some 68,000 distinct CDR3 sequences, 22% seen once. The sequenced sample consisted of PBMCs, sequenced either directly or after in vitro stimulation (not recorded which). Every receptor here comes from a human donor in good health (CMV status not recorded). Some clones in this sample may be carry-over from other donors' samples. The CDR3 runs from the conserved cysteine through the conserved F or W. The D gene is left open where the match is weak. For some rows the clone size is stated as once, few or many, or as a class when expanded; others skip it.

D,J,size,V,DNA,CDR3
TRBD1,TRBJ1-4,many,TRBV7-2,TGTGCCAGCAGCTTAAGAAGGACAGGGTTAGTCGAACTGTTTTTT,CASSLRRTGLVELFF
TRBD2,TRBJ2-1,many,TRBV7-3,TGTGCCAGCAGCGGAGCTAGCGGGAGGGCCCGGGCCCACGACCGAAACAATGAGCAGTTCTTC,CASSGASGRARAHDRNNEQFF
NA,TRBJ1-5,NA,TRBV5-8,TGTGCCAGCAGCTTGGGGACAGCTGGAAATAGCAATCAGCCCCAGCATTTT,CASSLGTAGNSNQPQHF
NA,TRBJ1-3,NA,TRBV7-9,TGTGCCAGCAGCTTAGCGGGCAGGAGCTCTGGAAACACCATATATTTT,CASSLAGRSSGNTIYF
NA,TRBJ1-1,NA,TRBV29-1,TGCAGCGGAACGAACACTGAAGCTTTCTTT,CSGTNTEAFF
TRBD1,TRBJ1-5,NA,TRBV6-1,TGTGCCAGCAGTGAGGGAAACAGGGGGCTAGGACAGCCCCAGCATTTT,CASSEGNRGLGQPQHF
NA,TRBJ1-2,few,TRBV10-3,TGTGCCATCAGTGATTCGAGGAACTATGGCTACACCTTC,CAISDSRNYGYTF
TRBD2,TRBJ2-2,many,TRBV12-3/TRBV12-4,TGTGCCAGCAGTTTAGGGCTAGCGGAGAACACCGGGGAGCTGTTTTTT,CASSLGLAENTGELFF
NA,TRBJ2-1,NA,TRBV2,TGTGCCAGCAGTGAAAGGCTAGTTTCCTACAATGAGCAGTTCTTC,CASSERLVSYNEQFF
NA,TRBJ1-4,NA,TRBV29-1,TGCAGCGCTAGTGATAGGGAGCACGAAAAACTGTTTTTT,CSASDREHEKLFF
NA,TRBJ1-1,NA,TRBV6-5,TGTGCCAGCAGTATGGATAACCTTCCGAACACTGAAGCTTTCTTT,CASSMDNLPNTEAFF
TRBD2,TRBJ2-7,NA,TRBV24-1,TGTGCCACCAGTGACGGGACTAGCGGATTTTACGAGCAGTACTTC,CATSDGTSGFYEQYF
NA,TRBJ2-2,few,TRBV4-1,TGCGCCAGCAGCCCAAGAGCGGCGAACTCACTCCGCACCGGGGAGCTGTTTTTT,CASSPRAANSLRTGELFF
TRBD1,TRBJ2-7,NA,TRBV18,TGTGCCAGCTCACCGGGACAGGGTAGGACCTACGAGCAGTACTTC,CASSPGQGRTYEQYF
TRBD2,TRBJ2-3,many,TRBV11-2,TGTGCCAGCAGCTTAAGTTTCACTAGCGGGCCCGTGGTGTATTTT,CASSLSFTSGPVVYF
TRBD2,TRBJ2-4,few,TRBV7-6,TGTGCCAGCAGCGAGCGGACTAGCGGGAGTACCAAAAACATTCAGTACTTC,CASSERTSGSTKNIQYF
NA,TRBJ2-7,NA,TRBV7-6,TGTGCCAGCGGGGCCCGGCCAGAGGAGCAGTACTTC,CASGARPEEQYF
NA,TRBJ2-1,NA,TRBV6-2/TRBV6-3,TGTGCCAGCAGTTCTCCCTACAATGAGCAGTTCTTC,CASSSPYNEQFF
NA,TRBJ2-1,few,TRBV9,TGTGCCAGCAGCGTAGACTGGGAGTTAAGTGCTGAGCAGTTCTTC,CASSVDWELSAEQFF
NA,TRBJ2-7,many,TRBV7-8,TGTGCCAGCAGCTTAGCGAGGTCCAACGAGGGCTACGAGCAGTACTTC,CASSLARSNEGYEQYF
NA,TRBJ2-1,many,TRBV25-1,TGTGCCAGCACCATGGGCGATGAGCAGTTCTTC,CASTMGDEQFF
NA,TRBJ2-1,many,TRBV7-3,TGTGCCAGCAGCTTAACATCCGGGTACAATGAGCAGTTCTTC,CASSLTSGYNEQFF
TRBD1,TRBJ2-5,NA,TRBV7-4,TGTGCCAGCAGCCGGCGACAGGGGGCCGTCGAGGAGACCCAGTACTTC,CASSRRQGAVEETQYF
TRBD1,TRBJ2-1,few,TRBV9,TGTGCCAGCAGCGTAGTTGGGACAGGGGCCTACAATGAGCAGTTCTTC,CASSVVGTGAYNEQFF
NA,TRBJ2-5,many,TRBV7-2,TGTGCCAGCAGCCAAAGGCCCAGGGAACAAGAGACCCAGTACTTC,CASSQRPREQETQYF
NA,TRBJ1-1,few,TRBV10-3,TGTGCCATCAAGTCTGGGGGGGTGGCCACTGAAGCTTTCTTT,CAIKSGGVATEAFF
NA,TRBJ1-5,many,TRBV7-8,TGTGCCAGCAGCCCCGGGGGGAACAATCAGCCCCAGCATTTT,CASSPGGNNQPQHF
NA,TRBJ2-2,few,TRBV7-9,TGTGCCAGCAGCTTAGATGGTGGCACCGGGGAGCTGTTTTTT,CASSLDGGTGELFF
NA,TRBJ1-2,few,TRBV24-1,TGTGCCACCGGGAGTAACTATGGCTACACCTTC,CATGSNYGYTF
NA,TRBJ2-2,NA,TRBV25-1,TGTGCCAGCACTTGGGCCGGGGAGCTGTTTTTT,CASTWAGELFF
TRBD1,TRBJ1-4,few,TRBV5-1,TGCGCCAGCGGCCAGGGGGCCGCAGGGAATGAAAAACTGTTTTTT,CASGQGAAGNEKLFF
TRBD1,TRBJ2-7,many,TRBV7-2,TGTGCCAGCAGCCCAGGGGGTGGGACGCAGACCTACGAGCAGTACTTC,CASSPGGGTQTYEQYF
NA,TRBJ2-3,few,TRBV9,TGTGCCAGCAGCGTAGCAGGGCGGGGGCTGGATACGCAGTATTTT,CASSVAGRGLDTQYF
NA,TRBJ2-1,few,TRBV7-2,TGTGCCAGCAGCCCTACAGGACAGATCAGGAATGAGCAGTTCTTC,CASSPTGQIRNEQFF
NA,TRBJ2-3,few,TRBV12-3/TRBV12-4,TGTGCCAGCAGTTTTGGGGGTAACACAGATACGCAGTATTTT,CASSFGGNTDTQYF
NA,TRBJ2-5,NA,TRBV12-3/TRBV12-4,TGTGCCAGCTCGTTCGCGGAACAAGAGACCCAGTACTTC,CASSFAEQETQYF
NA,TRBJ1-1,NA,TRBV28,TGTGCCAGCACTCCGACTCGGAACACTGAAGCTTTCTTT,CASTPTRNTEAFF
NA,TRBJ2-5,few,TRBV28,TGTGCCAGCAGGGATGTGGGCCAAGAGACCCAGTACTTC,CASRDVGQETQYF
NA,TRBJ1-5,few,TRBV2,TGTGCCGTTACGTCAGGGGAGGGTCAGCCCCAGCATTTT,CAVTSGEGQPQHF
NA,TRBJ1-2,many,TRBV7-2,TGTGCCAGCAGCTTAACTGGGCTTGGCTACACCTTC,CASSLTGLGYTF
NA,TRBJ1-1,NA,TRBV5-1,TGCGCCAGCAGCTTGTCTTTAAACACTGAAGCTTTCTTT,CASSLSLNTEAFF
NA,TRBJ2-7,NA,TRBV28,TGTGCCAGCAGTTTAAGGTACGAGCAGTACTTC,CASSLRYEQYF
TRBD2,TRBJ2-3,many,TRBV7-2,TGTGCCAGCAGCTCCCGACCACTAGCGGGAACGTCAGATACGCAGTATTTT,CASSSRPLAGTSDTQYF
NA,TRBJ1-1,few,TRBV6-6,TGTGCCAGCAGAATTCCCTCGAACACTGAAGCTTTCTTT,CASRIPSNTEAFF
NA,TRBJ1-2,NA,TRBV5-5,TGTGCCAGCAGTTCGGAGGTGAAGGTCGGGAATGGCTACACCTTC,CASSSEVKVGNGYTF
NA,TRBJ2-5,NA,TRBV5-1,TGCGCCAGCAGCTTGGGGAGTAGCCAAGAGACCCAGTACTTC,CASSLGSSQETQYF
NA,TRBJ2-1,NA,TRBV25-1,TGTGCCAGCAGTGGAACTCACACATTCTACAATGAGCAGTTCTTC,CASSGTHTFYNEQFF
NA,TRBJ2-7,NA,TRBV28,TGTGCCAGCAGGGCCAACTACGAGCAGTACTTC,CASRANYEQYF
NA,TRBJ2-5,few,TRBV28,TGTGCCAGCAGTGAGACAGGAAGGGGTATAGAGACCCAGTACTTC,CASSETGRGIETQYF
TRBD2,TRBJ2-1,few,TRBV11-1,TGTGCCAGCAGCCGTGACGCGGGAGGGTTCAATGAGCAGTTCTTC,CASSRDAGGFNEQFF
TRBD1,TRBJ1-5,few,TRBV24-1,TGTGCCACCAGTGGCCCGGACAGGGACCAGCCCCAGCATTTT,CATSGPDRDQPQHF
TRBD2,TRBJ2-1,many,TRBV19,TGTGCCAGTAGTATAAGCGCGGGAGAGTACAGGTCCTACAATGAGCAGTTCTTC,CASSISAGEYRSYNEQFF
NA,TRBJ1-2,many,TRBV7-2,TGTGCCAGCAGCTTAGGGACGGGGAACTATGGCTACACCTTC,CASSLGTGNYGYTF
NA,TRBJ1-2,many,TRBV6-1,TGTGCCAGCAGGTTCCGGTTTGGCTACACCTTC,CASRFRFGYTF
TRBD2,TRBJ2-7,few,TRBV7-2,TGTGCCAGCAGCTTAACTCGAGCGGGAGCCTACGAGCAGTACTTC,CASSLTRAGAYEQYF
NA,TRBJ2-3,NA,TRBV15,TGTGCCACCAGCAGAGATTCAGCTAGCACAGATACGCAGTATTTT,CATSRDSASTDTQYF
TRBD1,TRBJ2-6,NA,TRBV9,TGTGCCAGCAGCGTTCAGGGGGCATCCGGGGCCAACGTCCTGACTTTC,CASSVQGASGANVLTF
NA,TRBJ2-1,few,TRBV6-2/TRBV6-3,TGTGCCAGCAGTCTTCTCGGGGGTAGCATGATGAATGAGCAGTTCTTC,CASSLLGGSMMNEQFF
NA,TRBJ1-5,NA,TRBV28,TGTGCCAGCAGTTTTGTCGGGGGGCAAAGCAATCAGCCCCAGCATTTT,CASSFVGGQSNQPQHF
NA,TRBJ2-3,NA,TRBV6-2/TRBV6-3,TGTGCCAGCAGCAGCGAAAGAGCGGGACAAACAGATACGCAGTATTTT,CASSSERAGQTDTQYF